A selection of T cell receptor beta chains follows, all from one sample in a study of blood T cells in healthy people across ages. One entry per CDR3 protein, called by TCRdb with MiXCR from the 5' RACE reads. This table has 600,000 or so distinct CDR3 sequences, about 28% appearing once. The sequenced sample consisted of blood. These receptors came from a woman older than 75 in good health. CDR3s include the opening cysteine and the closing phenylalanine or tryptophan. The D gene is left open where the match is weak. Clone sizes are given selectively: once, few, many, or a class where the clone is expanded.

d_gene: TRBD1
v_gene: TRBV7-2
abundance: -
j_gene: TRBJ2-1
CDR3aa: CASSRQGYEQFF
CDR3nt: TGTGCCAGCAGCCGACAGGGATATGAGCAGTTCTTC

d_gene: TRBD1
v_gene: TRBV20-1
abundance: -
j_gene: TRBJ1-1
CDR3aa: CSASGDRGPSDTEAFF
CDR3nt: TGCAGTGCTAGTGGGGACAGGGGGCCATCGGACACTGAAGCTTTCTTT

d_gene: -
v_gene: TRBV6-2/TRBV6-3
abundance: many
j_gene: TRBJ2-1
CDR3aa: CASSYGGNEQFF
CDR3nt: TGTGCCAGCAGTTACGGCGGCAATGAGCAGTTCTTC

d_gene: -
v_gene: TRBV20-1
abundance: -
j_gene: TRBJ1-1
CDR3aa: CCAQPGGGNTEAFF
CDR3nt: TGCTGTGCCCAACCGGGGGGTGGGAACACTGAAGCTTTCTTT

d_gene: -
v_gene: TRBV10-2
abundance: -
j_gene: TRBJ1-2
CDR3aa: CATGLQGMQRGYTF
CDR3nt: TGCGCCACAGGACTACAGGGTATGCAGCGGGGCTACACCTTC

d_gene: -
v_gene: TRBV7-2
abundance: many
j_gene: TRBJ2-7
CDR3aa: CASTQQAFYEQYF
CDR3nt: TGTGCCAGCACGCAACAGGCATTCTACGAGCAGTACTTC

d_gene: -
v_gene: TRBV2
abundance: -
j_gene: TRBJ2-5
CDR3aa: CASSESPTTYQQETQYF
CDR3nt: TGTGCCAGCAGTGAGAGCCCTACCACATACCAGCAAGAGACCCAGTACTTC

d_gene: -
v_gene: TRBV20-1
abundance: -
j_gene: TRBJ2-1
CDR3aa: CSARDRGGLRNEQFF
CDR3nt: TGCAGTGCACGGGATAGAGGGGGGCTTCGAAATGAGCAGTTCTTC

d_gene: -
v_gene: TRBV2
abundance: many
j_gene: TRBJ1-5
CDR3aa: CASRGEGYNQPQHF
CDR3nt: TGTGCCAGCAGGGGAGAGGGATACAATCAGCCCCAGCATTTT

d_gene: TRBD1
v_gene: TRBV25-1
abundance: few
j_gene: TRBJ2-3
CDR3aa: CASRGNGQGADTQYF
CDR3nt: TGTGCCAGCAGGGGGAACGGACAGGGGGCTGATACGCAGTATTTT

d_gene: -
v_gene: TRBV4-2
abundance: many
j_gene: TRBJ2-7
CDR3aa: CASSQGREYEQYF
CDR3nt: TGTGCCAGCAGCCAAGGGAGGGAGTACGAGCAGTACTTC

d_gene: -
v_gene: TRBV30
abundance: few
j_gene: TRBJ2-5
CDR3aa: CAWSRRGRETQYF
CDR3nt: TGTGCCTGGAGTCGGAGGGGACGAGAGACCCAGTACTTC

d_gene: -
v_gene: TRBV15
abundance: -
j_gene: TRBJ1-4
CDR3aa: CATSRGSSGGANEKLFF
CDR3nt: TGTGCCACCAGCAGAGGCAGTTCGGGGGGAGCTAATGAAAAACTGTTTTTT

d_gene: -
v_gene: TRBV5-1
abundance: -
j_gene: TRBJ1-1
CDR3aa: CASSSSPGRNTEAFF
CDR3nt: TGCGCCAGCAGCTCTTCTCCAGGGCGGAACACTGAAGCTTTCTTT

d_gene: -
v_gene: TRBV10-3
abundance: many
j_gene: TRBJ2-7
CDR3aa: CAIRSQTGAYEQYF
CDR3nt: TGTGCCATCAGGAGCCAGACAGGCGCCTACGAGCAGTACTTC

d_gene: -
v_gene: TRBV6-1
abundance: few
j_gene: TRBJ1-5
CDR3aa: CASSTQRTLGQPQHF
CDR3nt: TGTGCCAGCAGTACCCAAAGGACATTGGGACAGCCCCAGCATTTT

d_gene: -
v_gene: TRBV12-3/TRBV12-4
abundance: once
j_gene: TRBJ1-1
CDR3aa: CASSPGTRGEAFF
CDR3nt: TGTGCCAGCAGTCCGGGGACCCGGGGTGAAGCTTTCTTT

d_gene: -
v_gene: TRBV19
abundance: few
j_gene: TRBJ2-5
CDR3aa: CSSSYTPNRQETQYF
CDR3nt: TGTTCCAGTAGTTATACCCCGAACCGCCAAGAGACCCAGTACTTC

d_gene: -
v_gene: TRBV11-2
abundance: -
j_gene: TRBJ2-5
CDR3aa: CASSLDPSGSGETQYF
CDR3nt: TGTGCCAGCAGCTTAGATCCGTCAGGGTCAGGAGAGACCCAGTACTTC

d_gene: -
v_gene: TRBV4-1
abundance: once
j_gene: TRBJ1-4
CDR3aa: CASSGGTFNEKLFF
CDR3nt: TGCGCCAGCAGCGGGGGGACGTTTAACGAAAAACTGTTTTTT

d_gene: TRBD2
v_gene: TRBV7-6
abundance: -
j_gene: TRBJ2-4
CDR3aa: CASSTGSGDLTYVQYF
CDR3nt: TGTGCCAGCAGCACTGGTAGCGGGGATCTGACCTACGTGCAGTACTTC

d_gene: TRBD1
v_gene: TRBV18
abundance: many
j_gene: TRBJ1-6
CDR3aa: CASSPKGQSYYNSPLHF
CDR3nt: TGTGCCAGCTCACCGAAGGGACAGAGCTACTATAATTCACCCCTCCACTTT

d_gene: -
v_gene: TRBV5-1
abundance: many
j_gene: TRBJ2-1
CDR3aa: CASSIPRQAPYNEQFF
CDR3nt: TGCGCCAGCAGCATTCCGAGACAGGCGCCCTACAATGAGCAGTTCTTC